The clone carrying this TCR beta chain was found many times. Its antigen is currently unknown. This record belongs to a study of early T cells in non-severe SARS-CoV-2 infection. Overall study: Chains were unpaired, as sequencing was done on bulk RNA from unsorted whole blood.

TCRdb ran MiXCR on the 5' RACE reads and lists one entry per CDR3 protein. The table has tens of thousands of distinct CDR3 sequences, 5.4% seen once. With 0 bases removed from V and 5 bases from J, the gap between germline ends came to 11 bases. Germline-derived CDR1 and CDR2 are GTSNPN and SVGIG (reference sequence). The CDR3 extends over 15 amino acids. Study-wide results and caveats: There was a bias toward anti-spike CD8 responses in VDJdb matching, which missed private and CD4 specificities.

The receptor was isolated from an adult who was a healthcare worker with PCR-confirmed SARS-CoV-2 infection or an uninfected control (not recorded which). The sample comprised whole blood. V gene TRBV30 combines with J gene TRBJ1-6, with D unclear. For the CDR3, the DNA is TGTGCCTGGAGTGTAATGGGATTGGATAATTCACCCCTCCACTTT. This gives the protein CAWSVMGLDNSPLHF.